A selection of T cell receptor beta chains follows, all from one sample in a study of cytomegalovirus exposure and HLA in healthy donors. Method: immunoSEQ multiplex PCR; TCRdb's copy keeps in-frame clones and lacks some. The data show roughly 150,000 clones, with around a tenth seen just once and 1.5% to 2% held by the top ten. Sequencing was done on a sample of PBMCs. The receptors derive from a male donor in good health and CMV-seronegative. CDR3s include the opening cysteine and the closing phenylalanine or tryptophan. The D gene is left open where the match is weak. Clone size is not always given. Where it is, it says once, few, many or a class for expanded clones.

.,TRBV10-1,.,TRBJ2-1,TGCGCCAGCCCTGTCCGGAGCTCCTACAATGAGCAGTTCTTC,CASPVRSSYNEQFF
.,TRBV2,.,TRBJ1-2,TGTGCCAGCAGTGACGAGGGTTATGGCTACACCTTC,CASSDEGYGYTF
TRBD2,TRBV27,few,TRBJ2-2,TGTGCCAGCAGTTTGCGGGAGTCGGCCGGGGAGCTGTTTTTT,CASSLRESAGELFF
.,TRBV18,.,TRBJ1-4,TGTGCCAGCTGGGAGGAAGGTGAAAAACTGTTTTTT,CASWEEGEKLFF
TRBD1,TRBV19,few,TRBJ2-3,TGTGCCAGCCGCAGGGGGCCCGTGACAGATACGCAGTATTTT,CASRRGPVTDTQYF
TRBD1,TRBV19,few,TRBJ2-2,TGTGCCGGAAGGACAGGGTTAAACACCGGGGAGCTGTTTTTT,CAGRTGLNTGELFF
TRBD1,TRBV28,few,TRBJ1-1,TGTGCCAGCAGTTTCCGGGACAGTTTGAACACTGAAGCTTTCTTT,CASSFRDSLNTEAFF
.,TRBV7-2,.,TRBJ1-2,TGTGCCAGCAGCTCCTCTGCGGGGTATGGCTACACCTTC,CASSSSAGYGYTF
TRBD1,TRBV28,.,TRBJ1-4,TGTGCCAGCAGTTTAACGAGGGGGCTAGGTGAAAAACTGTTTTTT,CASSLTRGLGEKLFF
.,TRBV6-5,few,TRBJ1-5,TGTGCCAGCAGCGACAGGTATAGCAATCAGCCCCAGCATTTT,CASSDRYSNQPQHF
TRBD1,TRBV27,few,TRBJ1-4,TGTGCCAGCAGTCCACCGGACAGGGCGGGTGAAAAACTGTTTTTT,CASSPPDRAGEKLFF
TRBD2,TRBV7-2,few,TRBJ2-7,TGTGCCAGCAGCCTGGGCGGGGGCTCCTACGAGCAGTACTTC,CASSLGGGSYEQYF
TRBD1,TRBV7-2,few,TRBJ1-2,TGTGCCAGCAGCTCATACCGGGACAGCGGTGGCTACACCTTC,CASSSYRDSGGYTF
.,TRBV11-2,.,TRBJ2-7,TGTGCCAGCAGACGGGTCTACCCCCTCGAGCAGTACTTC,CASRRVYPLEQYF
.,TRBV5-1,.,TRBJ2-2,TGCGCCAGGCCTATTGGGACAACGAAGACCGGGGAGCTGTTTTTT,CARPIGTTKTGELFF
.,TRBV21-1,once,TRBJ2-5,TGTGCCAGCAGCAAGCCGGTGGAGACCCAGTACTTC,CASSKPVETQYF
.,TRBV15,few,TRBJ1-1,TGTGCCACCAGCAGAGATCGATCCGGGGTCAAAGCTTTCTTT,CATSRDRSGVKAFF
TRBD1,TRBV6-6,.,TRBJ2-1,TGTGCCAGCAGCCCATTGTGGACAGGCGATGAGCAGTTCTTC,CASSPLWTGDEQFF
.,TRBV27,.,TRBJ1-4,TGTGCCAGCAGTTTACGGGGGGCTCTTACTGAAAAACTGTTTTTT,CASSLRGALTEKLFF
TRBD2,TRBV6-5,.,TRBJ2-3,TGTGCCAGCAGTTTAGCGGGGGGTCCTATATATACGCAGTATTTT,CASSLAGGPIYTQYF
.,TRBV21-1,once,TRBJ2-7,TGTGCCAGCCGATTAGCGGACGAGCAGTACTTC,CASRLADEQYF
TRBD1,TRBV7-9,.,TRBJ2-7,TGTGCCAGCAGCTCCGGGACAGGGTCCGCCGAGCAGTACTTC,CASSSGTGSAEQYF
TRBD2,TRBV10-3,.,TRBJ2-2,TGTGCCATCAGTGAAAGCGGGGGAAGGGGCACCGGGGAGCTGTTTTTT,CAISESGGRGTGELFF
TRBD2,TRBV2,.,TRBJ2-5,TGTGCCAGCAGTGAAATCGCGGCGGGAGGGCCGGAAGAGACCCAGTACTTC,CASSEIAAGGPEETQYF